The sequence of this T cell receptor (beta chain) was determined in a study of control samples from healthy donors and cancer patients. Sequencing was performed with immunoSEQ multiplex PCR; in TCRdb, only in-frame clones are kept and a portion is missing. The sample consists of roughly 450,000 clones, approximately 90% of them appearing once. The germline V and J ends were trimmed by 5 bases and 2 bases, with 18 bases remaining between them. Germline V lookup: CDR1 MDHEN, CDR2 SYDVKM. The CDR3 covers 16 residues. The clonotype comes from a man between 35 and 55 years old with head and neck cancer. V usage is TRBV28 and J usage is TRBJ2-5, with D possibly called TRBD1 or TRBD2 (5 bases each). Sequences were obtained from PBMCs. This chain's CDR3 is CASSPIFSGQQETQYF. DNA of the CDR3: TGTGCCAGCAGTCCTATATTTTCGGGGCAGCAAGAGACCCAGTACTTC.